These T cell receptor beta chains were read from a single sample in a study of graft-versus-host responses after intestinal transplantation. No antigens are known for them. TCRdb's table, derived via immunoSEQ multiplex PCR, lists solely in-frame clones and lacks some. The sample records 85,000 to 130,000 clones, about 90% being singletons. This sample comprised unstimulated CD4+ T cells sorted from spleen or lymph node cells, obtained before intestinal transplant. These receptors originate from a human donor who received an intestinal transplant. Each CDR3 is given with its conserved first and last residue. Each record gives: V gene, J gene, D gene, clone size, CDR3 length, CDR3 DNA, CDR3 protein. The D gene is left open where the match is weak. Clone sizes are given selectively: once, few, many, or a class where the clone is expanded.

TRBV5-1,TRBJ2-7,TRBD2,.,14,TGCGCCAGCAGCTTGACTAGCGGGAGTTACGAGCAGTACTTC,CASSLTSGSYEQYF
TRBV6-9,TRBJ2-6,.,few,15,TGTGCCAGCAGAGAACAGGGAACTGGGGCCAACGTCCTGACTTTC,CASREQGTGANVLTF
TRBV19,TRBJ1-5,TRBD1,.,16,TGTGCCAGTAGTATAGGGGCAGGGGGGACCAATCAGCCCCAGCATTTT,CASSIGAGGTNQPQHF
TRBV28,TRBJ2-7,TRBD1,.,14,TGTGCCAGCAGAGGACAGGGGGGCTCCTACGAGCAGTACTTC,CASRGQGGSYEQYF
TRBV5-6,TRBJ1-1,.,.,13,TGTGCCAGCAGACCTACAGGTTACACTGAAGCTTTCTTT,CASRPTGYTEAFF
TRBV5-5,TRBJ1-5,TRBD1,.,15,TGTGCCAGCAGCTTTAGCGGCCAGGGGGGGCAGCCCCAGCATTTT,CASSFSGQGGQPQHF
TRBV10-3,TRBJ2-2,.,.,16,TGTGCCATCAGTGAGGGATCAGGGGAGAACACCGGGGAGCTGTTTTTT,CAISEGSGENTGELFF
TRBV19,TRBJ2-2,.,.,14,TGTGCCAGTAGTATAGGGACTCCCCAAGGGGAGCTGTTTTTT,CASSIGTPQGELFF
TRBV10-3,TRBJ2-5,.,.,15,TGTGCCATCAGTGATGCTGCCCCTCGGGCAGAGACCCAGTACTTC,CAISDAAPRAETQYF
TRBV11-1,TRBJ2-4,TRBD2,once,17,TGTGCCAGCAGCTTAGCCGGGACTAGCGGGAGTAGAAACATTCAGTACTTC,CASSLAGTSGSRNIQYF
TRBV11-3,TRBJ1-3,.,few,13,TGTGCCAGCAGCTTATCAGAGGGAAACACCATATATTTT,CASSLSEGNTIYF
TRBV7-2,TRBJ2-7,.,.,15,TGTGCCAGCACCCTTACCAGGGTACTGGCCTACGAGCAGTACTTC,CASTLTRVLAYEQYF
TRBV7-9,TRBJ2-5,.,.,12,TGTGCCAGCAGCCCGGGCCAAGAGACCCAGTACTTC,CASSPGQETQYF
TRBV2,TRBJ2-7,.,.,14,TGTGCCAGCCGGGGCCTAACCCTTGGGTACGAGCAGTACTTC,CASRGLTLGYEQYF
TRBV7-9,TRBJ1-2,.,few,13,TGTGCCAGCAGCTTAGCAGATAACTATGGCTACACCTTC,CASSLADNYGYTF
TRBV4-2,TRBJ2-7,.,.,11,TGTGCCAGCAGCCAAGGCCCCGAGCAGTACTTC,CASSQGPEQYF
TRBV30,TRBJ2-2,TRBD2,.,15,TGTGCCTGGAGTAAAGCGGGACTCAACACCGGGGAGCTGTTTTTT,CAWSKAGLNTGELFF
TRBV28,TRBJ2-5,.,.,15,TGTGCCAGCAGTTTGCCCCGGATGATGGGAGAGACCCAGTACTTC,CASSLPRMMGETQYF
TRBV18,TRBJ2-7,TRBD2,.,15,TGTGCCAGCTCACCACCGAGCGGGGGTGCCTACGAGCAGTACTTC,CASSPPSGGAYEQYF
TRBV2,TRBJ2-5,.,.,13,TGTGCCAGCAGGCAGAACCTAGAAGAGACCCAGTACTTC,CASRQNLEETQYF
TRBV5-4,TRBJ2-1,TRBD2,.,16,TGTGCCAGCAGCTTTGGGGGGACTAGCGGGAGAGAGGAGCAGTTCTTC,CASSFGGTSGREEQFF
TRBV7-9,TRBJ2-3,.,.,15,TGTGCCAGCAGCTTAGGACAGAGTGGGGAAGATACGCAGTATTTT,CASSLGQSGEDTQYF
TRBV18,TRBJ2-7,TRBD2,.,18,TGTGCCAGCTCACCAAGGAGGACGAGCGGGAGACCCCTCTACGAGCAGTACTTC,CASSPRRTSGRPLYEQYF
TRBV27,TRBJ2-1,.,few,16,TGTGCCAGCAGGCCTACAGGGCGAGGCTCCTACAATGAGCAGTTCTTC,CASRPTGRGSYNEQFF
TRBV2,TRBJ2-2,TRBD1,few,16,TGTGCCAGCAGTCCTTGGGACAGCACGAACACCGGGGAGCTGTTTTTT,CASSPWDSTNTGELFF
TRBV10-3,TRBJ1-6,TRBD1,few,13,TGTGCCATCAGTGGGACAGGGGATTCACCCCTCCACTTT,CAISGTGDSPLHF
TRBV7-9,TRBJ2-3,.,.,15,TGTGCCAGCAGCTCCTGGCCCAGCCACACAGATACGCAGTATTTT,CASSSWPSHTDTQYF
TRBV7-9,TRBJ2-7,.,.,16,TGTGCCAGCAGCTTAGAAGTGGGGGCTGGGGTTTACGAGCAGTACTTC,CASSLEVGAGVYEQYF
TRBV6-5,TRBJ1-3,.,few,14,TGTGCCAGCAGTTACGGGAGACAGGGAAACACCATATATTTT,CASSYGRQGNTIYF
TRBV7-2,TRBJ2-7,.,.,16,TGTGCCAGCAGCTCCGGGTTCGGGATATTCTCCTACGAGCAGTACTTC,CASSSGFGIFSYEQYF
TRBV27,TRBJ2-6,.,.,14,TGTGCCAGCAGTTCGATCTCTGGGGCCAACGTCCTGACTTTC,CASSSISGANVLTF
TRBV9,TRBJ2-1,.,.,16,TGTGCCAGCAGCGAGAGAGGGGTTTTGGGGGGCAATGAGCAGTTCTTC,CASSERGVLGGNEQFF
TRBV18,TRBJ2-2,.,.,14,TGTGCCAGCTCACTGCCTCCTTCGGGCGGGGAGCTGTTTTTT,CASSLPPSGGELFF
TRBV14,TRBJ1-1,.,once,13,TGTGCCAGCAGCCCCTCACAGTGGACTGAAGCTTTCTTT,CASSPSQWTEAFF
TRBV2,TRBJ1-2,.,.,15,TGTGCCAGCAGCTCCAAGATACAGGGTTGGGGGGGCTACACCTTC,CASSSKIQGWGGYTF
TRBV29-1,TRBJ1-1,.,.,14,TGCAGCGTTGAAGTACAGGGACCCAGGACTGAAGCTTTCTTT,CSVEVQGPRTEAFF
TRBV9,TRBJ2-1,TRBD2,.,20,TGTGCCAGCAGCGTTACCACCGGGACTAGCGGACCCTTTGGGCGAAATGAGCAGTTCTTC,CASSVTTGTSGPFGRNEQFF
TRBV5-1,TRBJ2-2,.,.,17,TGCGCCAGCAGCTTGGGGCCGGGGGGCGAAGGAACCGGGGAGCTGTTTTTT,CASSLGPGGEGTGELFF
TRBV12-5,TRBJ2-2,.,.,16,TGTGCTAGTGGTTTGGGGGACTGGGGCCCTAACGGGGAGCTGTTTTTT,CASGLGDWGPNGELFF
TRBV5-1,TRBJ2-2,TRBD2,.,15,TGCGCCAGCAGCTTGGAAGCGGGGAAGTCCGGGGAGCTGTTTTTT,CASSLEAGKSGELFF
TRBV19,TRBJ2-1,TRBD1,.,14,TGTGCCACCTTAGCAGGGGGTTCCTACAATGAGCAGTTCTTC,CATLAGGSYNEQFF
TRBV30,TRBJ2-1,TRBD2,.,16,TGTGCCTGGAGTGGTAAGGTCATAGCGGGGAACAATGAGCAGTTCTTC,CAWSGKVIAGNNEQFF
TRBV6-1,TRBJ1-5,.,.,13,TGTGCCAGCAGTCTGCTTAGCAATCAGCCCCAGCATTTT,CASSLLSNQPQHF
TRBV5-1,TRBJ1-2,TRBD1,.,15,TGCGCCAGCAGCTTTATCACAGGGGGAGGAAATGGCTACACCTTC,CASSFITGGGNGYTF
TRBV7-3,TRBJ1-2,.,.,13,TGTGCCAGCAGCTTAACCGGGGCCGATGGCTACACCTTC,CASSLTGADGYTF
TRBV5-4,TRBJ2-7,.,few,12,TGTGCCAGCAGCCTGAGCTCCTACGAGCAGTACTTC,CASSLSSYEQYF
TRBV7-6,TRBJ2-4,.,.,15,TGTGCCAGCAGCTTAGGGCAGGGGGGCAAAAACATTCAGTACTTC,CASSLGQGGKNIQYF
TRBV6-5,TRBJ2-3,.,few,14,TGTGCCAGCAGTTACGGTGCTGGCACAGATACGCAGTATTTT,CASSYGAGTDTQYF
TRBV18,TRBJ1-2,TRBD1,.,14,TGTGCCAGCTCACCGACAGGGGCTAACTATGGCTACACCTTC,CASSPTGANYGYTF
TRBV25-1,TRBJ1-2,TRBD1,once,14,TGTGCCAGCAGTGAATACCAGGGGGCGGGAGGCTACACCTTC,CASSEYQGAGGYTF
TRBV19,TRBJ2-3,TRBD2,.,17,TGTGCCAGTAACCAGATGGGGACTAGCGGGAGCCAAGATACGCAGTATTTT,CASNQMGTSGSQDTQYF
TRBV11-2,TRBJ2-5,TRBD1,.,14,TGTGCCAGCAGCAAAACAGGGGGCCGGGAGACCCAGTACTTC,CASSKTGGRETQYF
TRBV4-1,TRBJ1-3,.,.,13,TGCGCCAGCAGCCGGGGGCCAGGAAACACCATATATTTT,CASSRGPGNTIYF
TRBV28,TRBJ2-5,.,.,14,TGTGCCAGCAGTTTGTCGAGTATACCGGGGACCCAGTACTTC,CASSLSSIPGTQYF
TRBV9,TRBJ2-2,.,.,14,TGTGCCAGCAGCCCACGTCTGGGGCTCGGGGAGCTGTTTTTT,CASSPRLGLGELFF
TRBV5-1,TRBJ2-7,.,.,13,TGCGCCAGCAGCCCCCTCCCCGAGGCGGAGCAGTACTTC,CASSPLPEAEQYF
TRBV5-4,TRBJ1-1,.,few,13,TGTGCCAGCAGTTCCAAGGTGAACACTGAAGCTTTCTTT,CASSSKVNTEAFF
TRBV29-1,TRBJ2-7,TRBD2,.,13,TGCAGCGTTTCGGGACTAGCGGCCTACGAGCAGTACTTC,CSVSGLAAYEQYF
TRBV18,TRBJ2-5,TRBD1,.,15,TGTGCCAGCTCACCGCAGGGGGCCCTCCAAGAGACCCAGTACTTC,CASSPQGALQETQYF
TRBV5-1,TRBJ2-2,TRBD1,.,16,TGCGCCAGCAGCTTGGAGGGGACAGGGCACACCGGGGAGCTGTTTTTT,CASSLEGTGHTGELFF